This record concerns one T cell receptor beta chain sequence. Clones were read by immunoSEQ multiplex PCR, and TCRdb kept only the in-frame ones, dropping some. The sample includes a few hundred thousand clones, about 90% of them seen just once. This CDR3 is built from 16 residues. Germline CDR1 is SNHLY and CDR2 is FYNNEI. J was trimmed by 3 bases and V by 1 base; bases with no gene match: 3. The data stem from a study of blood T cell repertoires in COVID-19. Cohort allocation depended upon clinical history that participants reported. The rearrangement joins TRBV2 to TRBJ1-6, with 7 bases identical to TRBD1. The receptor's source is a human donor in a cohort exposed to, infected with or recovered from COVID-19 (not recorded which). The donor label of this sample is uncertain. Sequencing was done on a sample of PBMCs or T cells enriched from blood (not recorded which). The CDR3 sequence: CASSEEDRRYNSPLHF. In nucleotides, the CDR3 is TGTGCCAGCAGTGAAGAGGACAGGCGCTATAATTCACCCCTCCACTTT.